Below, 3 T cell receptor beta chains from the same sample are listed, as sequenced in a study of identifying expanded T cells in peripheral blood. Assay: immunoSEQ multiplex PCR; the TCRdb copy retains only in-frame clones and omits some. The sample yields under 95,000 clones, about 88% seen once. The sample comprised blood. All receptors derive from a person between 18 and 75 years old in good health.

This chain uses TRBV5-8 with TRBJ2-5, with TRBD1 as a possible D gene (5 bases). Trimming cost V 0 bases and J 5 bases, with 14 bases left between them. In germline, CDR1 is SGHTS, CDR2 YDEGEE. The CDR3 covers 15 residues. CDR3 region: CASSLANRLWETQYF. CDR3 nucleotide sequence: TGTGCCAGCAGCTTGGCCAACAGGCTCTGGGAGACCCAGTACTTC.

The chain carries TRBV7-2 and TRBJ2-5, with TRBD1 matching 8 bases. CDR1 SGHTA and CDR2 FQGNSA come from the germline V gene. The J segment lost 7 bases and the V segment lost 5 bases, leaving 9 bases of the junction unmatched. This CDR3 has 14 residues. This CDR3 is CASSGTGGQRTQYF. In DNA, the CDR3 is TGTGCCAGCAGCGGTACAGGGGGTCAACGGACCCAGTACTTC. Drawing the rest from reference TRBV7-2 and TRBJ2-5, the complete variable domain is GAGVSQSPSNKVTEKGKDVELRCDPISGHTALYWYRQSLGQGLEFLIYFQGNSAPDKSGLPSDRFSAERTGGSVSTLTIQRTQQEDSAVYLCASSGTGGQRTQYFGPGTRLLVL.

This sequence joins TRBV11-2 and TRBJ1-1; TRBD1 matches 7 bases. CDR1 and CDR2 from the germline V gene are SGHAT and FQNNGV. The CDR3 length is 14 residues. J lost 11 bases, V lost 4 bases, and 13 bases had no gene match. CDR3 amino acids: CASSSWDRPGRAFF. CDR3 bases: TGTGCCAGCAGCTCGTGGGACAGACCCGGACGGGCTTTCTTT. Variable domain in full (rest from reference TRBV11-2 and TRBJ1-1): EAGVAQSPRYKIIEKRQSVAFWCNPISGHATLYWYQQILGQGPKLLIQFQNNGVVDDSQLPKDRFSAERLKGVDSTLKIQPAKLEDSAVYLCASSSWDRPGRAFFGQGTRLTVV.